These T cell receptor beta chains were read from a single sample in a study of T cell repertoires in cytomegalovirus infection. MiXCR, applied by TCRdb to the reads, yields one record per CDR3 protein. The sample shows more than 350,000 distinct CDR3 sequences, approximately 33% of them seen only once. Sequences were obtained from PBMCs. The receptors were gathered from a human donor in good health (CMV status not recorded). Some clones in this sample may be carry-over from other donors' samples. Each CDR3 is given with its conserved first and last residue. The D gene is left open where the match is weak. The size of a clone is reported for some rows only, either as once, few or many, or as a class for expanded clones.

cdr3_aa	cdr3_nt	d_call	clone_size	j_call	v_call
CASKSRVNTEAFF	TGTGCCAGCAAGTCGAGGGTGAACACTGAAGCTTTCTTT	.	few	TRBJ1-1	TRBV7-9
CASSLQAGKGDGYTF	TGTGCCAGCAGCTTACAGGCAGGGAAGGGGGATGGCTACACCTTC	.	many	TRBJ1-2	TRBV7-6
CASSQGWGLLFF	TGTGCCAGCAGCCAAGGATGGGGGTTACTGTTTTTT	.	.	TRBJ1-4	TRBV3-1
CASSLRGPTDTQYF	TGTGCCAGCAGCCTACGGGGCCCCACAGATACGCAGTATTTT	.	.	TRBJ2-3	TRBV7-6
CASSYPGQGTSPLHF	TGTGCCAGCAGTTACCCGGGACAGGGGACTTCACCCCTCCACTTT	TRBD1	.	TRBJ1-6	TRBV6-6
CASSQTGDSYEQYF	TGCGCCAGCAGCCAGACAGGGGATTCCTACGAGCAGTACTTC	TRBD1	few	TRBJ2-7	TRBV4-3
CASSQDQRRTDSNYGYTF	TGTGCCAGCAGCCAAGATCAACGTCGGACAGACTCTAACTATGGCTACACCTTC	.	.	TRBJ1-2	TRBV14
CASSPGGSYEQYF	TGTGCCAGCAGCCCCGGGGGAAGCTACGAGCAGTACTTC	.	many	TRBJ2-7	TRBV7-9
CASSSRQNTEAFF	TGTGCCAGCAGCTCACGACAGAACACTGAAGCTTTCTTT	.	many	TRBJ1-1	TRBV7-9
CASSVRRSTDTQYF	TGTGCCAGCAGCGTGAGGCGGAGCACAGATACGCAGTATTTT	.	.	TRBJ2-3	TRBV5-4